A single sample gave rise to the 25 T cell receptor beta chains below, sequenced in a study of blood T cell repertoires in COVID-19. Assay used: immunoSEQ multiplex PCR; TCRdb lists only in-frame clones, some missing. The table shows about 210,000 clones, with 89% occurring only once. Sample: peripheral blood. All receptors derive from a woman in her forties with acute or convalescent COVID-19.

V and J are TRBV3-1 (or the pseudogene TRBV3-2) and TRBJ1-2, with no clear D. Germline loops: CDR1 LGHDT, CDR2 YNNKEL (reference sequence). Trimming took 4 bases from V and 2 from J, leaving 17 bases between them. The CDR3 sequence is 16 residues long. CDR3 in DNA: TGTGCCAGCAGCCCAACCACGGGGAGGCCGAACTATGGCTACACCTTC. This sequence encodes CASSPTTGRPNYGYTF.

This clone was recorded a few times. The V call is TRBV29-1, the J call TRBJ1-1, with D tentatively TRBD1 (6 bases). This CDR3 is 12 amino acids long. Germline loops: CDR1 SQVTM, CDR2 ANQGSEA. CDR3 region: CTGGDMNTEAFF. In DNA form, the CDR3 reads TGCACGGGGGGGGACATGAACACTGAAGCTTTCTTT.

The CDR3 DNA follows: TGTGCCAGTACAAGGTACAGGGGCTCGAACACTGAAGCTTTCTTT. It codes for CASTRYRGSNTEAFF. V usage is TRBV19 and J usage is TRBJ1-1; 7 bases agree with TRBD1. The V and J ends lost 7 bases and 1 base, in that order; junction bases with no gene match: 9. The CDR3 covers 15 residues. The germline V gene has CDR1 LNHDA and CDR2 SQIVND (reference sequence).

This chain connects TRBV11-1 to TRBJ1-3; no firm D call. The germline V gene encodes CDR1 SGHAT and CDR2 FQDESV (reference sequence). The CDR3 runs to 16 residues. The V end was cut by 2 bases, the J end by 2 bases, with 13 bases between. CDR3 residues: CASSLRPDWAGNTIYF. In DNA form, the CDR3 reads TGTGCCAGCAGCTTACGCCCGGACTGGGCTGGAAACACCATATATTTT.

The chain employs TRBV3-1 (or the pseudogene TRBV3-2) and TRBJ1-5; 8 nucleotides agree with TRBD1. With V trimmed by 4 bases and J by 7 bases, 3 bases remained unmatched. The CDR3 extends over 13 amino acids. CDR1 is LGHDT and CDR2 is YNNKEL in the germline V gene (reference sequence). CDR3 in DNA: TGTGCCAGCAGCCCCGACAGGGGCCAGCCCCAGCATTTT. It encodes CASSPDRGQPQHF.

The gene calls are TRBV7-9 and TRBJ2-3; the D gene is possibly TRBD2 (6 bases). This CDR3 spans 15 amino acids. Germline values: CDR1 SEHNR, CDR2 FQNEAQ (reference sequence). Trimming pared 5 bases from V and 2 bases from J, leaving 14 bases between. CDR3: CASSPPGGPTDTQYF. CDR3 sequence (DNA): TGTGCCAGCAGCCCCCCCGGGGGACCCACAGATACGCAGTATTTT.

This chain links TRBV30 with TRBJ2-3; TRBD1 matches at 7 bases. CDR1 is GTSNPN and CDR2 is SVGIG in the germline V gene (reference sequence). The CDR3 contains 12 residues. V lost 2 bases to trimming and J lost 6 bases; unmatched junction nucleotides: 2. CDR3 nucleotide sequence: TGTGCCTGGAGTCCCAGGGGGGATACGCAGTATTTT. It yields the protein CAWSPRGDTQYF.

This clone occurred a few times. This chain uses TRBV18 with TRBJ1-1; D perhaps matches TRBD1 (6 bases). The germline V and J ends were trimmed by 4 bases and 5 bases, with 14 bases remaining between them. Germline CDR1 KGHSH, CDR2 LQKENI. The CDR3 extends over 14 amino acids. CDR3 sequence (DNA): TGTGCCAGCTCACTACAGGGTGTAAGGACTGAAGCTTTCTTT. Translating gives CASSLQGVRTEAFF.

The chain recombines TRBV7-9 with TRBJ2-3; the D is unclear. The CDR3 is 16 residues long. CDR1 is SEHNR and CDR2 is FQNEAQ in the germline V gene (reference sequence). V was clipped by 1 base and J by 0 bases, with 11 bases between them. The CDR3 DNA is TGTGCCAGCAGCTTAGGTCAGACACCGAGCACAGATACGCAGTATTTT. This gives the protein CASSLGQTPSTDTQYF.

The J gene is TRBJ2-2, the V gene TRBV6-2 or TRBV6-3, with D perhaps TRBD2 (5 bases). Germline CDR1 and CDR2: MNHEY and SVGEGT. Trimming stripped 2 bases from V and 6 bases from J, with 10 bases between. The CDR3 runs to 14 residues. The CDR3 loop is CASSYERESGELFF. For the CDR3, the DNA is TGTGCCAGCAGTTACGAAAGGGAGTCCGGGGAGCTGTTTTTT.

This sequence joins TRBV5-4 and TRBJ1-2; D is unclear. Germline CDR1 is SGHNT and CDR2 is YYREEE (reference sequence). This CDR3 spans 12 amino acids. Trimming shortened V by 3 bases and J by 5 bases, and 8 bases separated the two germline ends. CDR3 protein: CASSSVNYGYTF. DNA of the CDR3: TGTGCCAGCAGCTCCGTAAATTATGGCTACACCTTC.

The chain links TRBV13 to TRBJ2-2; D might be TRBD2 (5 bases). Germline lookup yields CDR1 PRHDT and CDR2 FYEKMQ (reference sequence). V lost 2 bases to trimming and J lost 5 bases, with 6 bases between them. The CDR3 is made up of 13 amino acids. As DNA, the CDR3 is TGTGCCAGCAGCTTAAGGGAGACCGGGGAGCTGTTTTTT. It is translated as CASSLRETGELFF.

V is TRBV6-2 or TRBV6-3 and J is TRBJ1-5; 11 positions agree with TRBD1. Germline CDR1 reads MNHEY; CDR2 reads SVGEGT. Trimming at V came to 5 bases and at J to 11 bases, leaving 11 bases not matched to a gene. This CDR3 has 15 amino acids. The CDR3 DNA reads as TGTGCCAGCAGTGACCGGACAGGGGGCCGAGGGACCCAGCATTTT. Its protein product is CASSDRTGGRGTQHF.

The chain joins TRBV20-1 to TRBJ2-3; a weak D match, TRBD2 (7 bases). V dropped 3 bases and J dropped 3 bases, with 22 bases sitting between them. The germline V gene has CDR1 DFQATT and CDR2 SNEGSKA (reference sequence). CDR3 length equals 17 residues. CDR3 nucleotides: TGCAGTGCTAGTCTGGCGGGGGCCCCCGGTCGAACAGATACGCAGTATTTT. It codes for CSASLAGAPGRTDTQYF.

The rearrangement uses TRBV3-1 (or the pseudogene TRBV3-2) and TRBJ2-3; 16 bases align to TRBD2. Germline V gives CDR1 LGHDT, CDR2 YNNKEL (reference sequence). V shed 1 base and J 2 bases; nucleotides not matched to a gene: 6. The CDR3 loop spans 19 amino acids. CDR3 region: CASSQAPGTSGGATDTQYF. In nucleotides, the CDR3 is TGTGCCAGCAGCCAAGCTCCCGGGACTAGCGGGGGGGCCACAGATACGCAGTATTTT.

The chain uses TRBV27 and TRBJ1-3; TRBD1 agrees at 7 bases. CDR3 size: 15 residues. V lost 0 bases, J lost 6 bases, and 5 bases stayed unmatched. CDR1 and CDR2 (germline): MNHEY, SMNVEV (reference sequence). In DNA form, the CDR3 reads TGTGCCAGCAGTTTATCGCCGACAGGGATAAACACCATATATTTT. This sequence encodes CASSLSPTGINTIYF.

This chain connects TRBV11-2 to TRBJ2-5; D is perhaps TRBD2 (6 bases). CDR3 length: 15 residues. The V end lost 4 bases, the J end lost 1 base, and 13 bases lay between the germline ends. Per germline, CDR1 SGHAT and CDR2 FQNNGV. Here the CDR3 DNA reads TGTGCCAGCAGCTCGGAATATAGCGGCCAAGAGACCCAGTACTTC. Its protein is CASSSEYSGQETQYF.

This clone was recorded once. V and J are TRBV4-1 and TRBJ1-2; D not certain. CDR3 length: 13 amino acids. V was cut by 1 base and J by 7 bases, with 10 bases left in between. Germline lookup yields CDR1 MGHRA and CDR2 YSYEKL. CDR3 in amino acids: CASSQGFLSGYTF. The CDR3 DNA follows: TGCGCCAGCAGCCAAGGGTTCCTATCTGGCTACACCTTC.

This chain's CDR3 is CASSGQGIGNTIYF. The DNA for the CDR3 is TGTGCCAGCAGCGGACAGGGAATTGGAAACACCATATATTTT. The rearrangement links TRBV9 to TRBJ1-3; TRBD1 agrees at 7 bases. V was pared by 3 bases and J by 3 bases, with 3 bases of the junction left unmatched. Germline lookup yields CDR1 SGDLS and CDR2 YYNGEE. The CDR3 runs to 14 residues.

CDR3 bases: TGTGCCAGCAGCAGACAGGGGCGTGCTCAAGAGACCCAGTACTTC. Translated: CASSRQGRAQETQYF. The chain recombines TRBV6-5 with TRBJ2-5; 8 bases align to TRBD1. Trimming removed 6 bases from V and 2 bases from J; junction bases left unmatched: 8. Germline assignment: CDR1 MNHEY and CDR2 SVGAGI. The CDR3 sequence is 15 residues long.

The genes are TRBV24-1 and TRBJ2-1; 12 bases fit TRBD1. Trimming removed 9 bases from V and 7 bases from J; junction bases left unmatched: 6. The CDR3 consists of 14 residues. From germline, CDR1 is KGHDR and CDR2 SFDVKD. CDR3 coding DNA: TGTGCCACCTGCGGGACAGGGGGCGGTAATGAGCAGTTCTTC. It is translated as CATCGTGGGNEQFF.

This chain uses TRBV25-1 with TRBJ1-2, with 8 nucleotides matching TRBD1. The CDR3 loop spans 12 amino acids. The ends lost 6 bases at V and 7 bases at J; junction bases unmatched: 4. Germline values: CDR1 MGHDK, CDR2 SYGVNS. The CDR3 protein is CASRQQGGGYTF. As DNA, the CDR3 is TGTGCCAGCAGACAACAGGGGGGTGGCTACACCTTC.

The J gene is TRBJ2-7, the V gene TRBV11-2, with 10 bases that match TRBD2. Germline-derived CDR1 and CDR2 are SGHAT and FQNNGV. The CDR3 covers 13 residues. V gave up 1 base and J gave up 6 bases; unmatched junction bases: 0. The CDR3 nucleotides read TGTGCCAGCAGCTTAGGGACTAGCGGCGAGCAGTACGTC. As protein: CASSLGTSGEQYV.

DNA for the CDR3: TGTGCCAGCAGCTTAGAATTCCGCGGGAACACTGAAGCTTTCTTT. Protein: CASSLEFRGNTEAFF. The rearrangement joins TRBV7-9 to TRBJ1-1; D ambiguous. V was shortened by 1 base and J by 1 base, with 10 bases between the two germline ends. CDR3 length: 15 residues. Germline loops: CDR1 SEHNR, CDR2 FQNEAQ (reference sequence).

The chain carries TRBV27 and TRBJ2-7, with 8 bases matching TRBD2. From germline, CDR1 is MNHEY and CDR2 SMNVEV (reference sequence). Unmatched junction bases numbered 6, after V lost 6 bases and J lost 5 bases. The CDR3 runs to 13 residues. The CDR3 sequence: CASRLRGGHEQYV. As DNA, the CDR3 is TGTGCCAGCAGACTTCGGGGGGGTCACGAGCAGTACGTC.